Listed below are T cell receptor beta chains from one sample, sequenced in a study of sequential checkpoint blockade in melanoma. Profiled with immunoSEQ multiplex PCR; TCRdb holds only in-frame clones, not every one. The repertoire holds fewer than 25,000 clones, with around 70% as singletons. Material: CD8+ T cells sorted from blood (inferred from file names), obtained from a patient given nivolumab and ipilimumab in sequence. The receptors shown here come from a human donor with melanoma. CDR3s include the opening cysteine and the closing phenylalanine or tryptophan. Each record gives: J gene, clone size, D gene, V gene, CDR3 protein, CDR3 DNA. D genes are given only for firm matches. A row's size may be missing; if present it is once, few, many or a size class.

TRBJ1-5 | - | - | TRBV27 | CASSLGPPAVQPQHF | TGTGCCAGCAGTTTAGGTCCACCAGCGGTGCAGCCCCAGCATTTT
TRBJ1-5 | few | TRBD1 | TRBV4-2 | CASSSRQGNNQPQHF | TGTGCCAGCAGCTCCCGACAGGGTAACAATCAGCCCCAGCATTTT
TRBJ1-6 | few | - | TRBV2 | CASSRQTAPDNSPLHF | TGTGCCAGCAGTCGCCAGACAGCCCCCGATAATTCACCCCTCCACTTT
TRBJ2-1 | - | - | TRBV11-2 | CASSFSRYNEQFF | TGTGCCAGCAGCTTTTCGCGGTACAATGAGCAGTTCTTC
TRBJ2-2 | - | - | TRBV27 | CASTTNTGELFF | TGTGCCAGCACTACGAACACCGGGGAGCTGTTTTTT
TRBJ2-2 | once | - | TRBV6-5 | CASSPTTTGELFF | TGTGCCAGCAGTCCAACTACTACCGGGGAGCTGTTTTTT
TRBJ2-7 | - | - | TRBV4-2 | CASSQSRLSYEQYF | TGTGCCAGCAGCCAGAGCAGGCTCTCCTACGAGCAGTACTTC
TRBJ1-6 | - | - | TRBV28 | CASSSGPRSPLHF | TGTGCCAGCAGTTCTGGGCCTCGGTCACCCCTCCACTTT
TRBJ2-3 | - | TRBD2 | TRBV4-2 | CASSLGGTTNTDTQYF | TGTGCCAGCAGCCTCGGAGGGACTACTAACACAGATACGCAGTATTTT
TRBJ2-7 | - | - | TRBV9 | CASSVVEGSYEQYF | TGTGCCAGCAGCGTGGTGGAGGGTTCCTACGAGCAGTACTTC
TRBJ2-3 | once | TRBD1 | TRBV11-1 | CASSPWDRGTDTQYF | TGTGCCAGCAGCCCCTGGGACAGGGGCACAGATACGCAGTATTTT
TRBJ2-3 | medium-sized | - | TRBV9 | CASSVADSRDTQYF | TGTGCCAGCAGCGTAGCTGACAGTAGGGATACGCAGTATTTT
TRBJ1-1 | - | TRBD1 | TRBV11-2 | CASRGTGGTEAFF | TGTGCCAGCAGAGGGACAGGGGGCACTGAAGCTTTCTTT
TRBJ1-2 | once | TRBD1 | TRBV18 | CASSPGQAGYTF | TGTGCCAGCTCACCCGGACAGGCGGGCTACACCTTC
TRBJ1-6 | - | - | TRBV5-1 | CASRQGLNSPLHF | TGTGCCAGCAGGCAGGGGCTGAATTCACCCCTCCACTTT
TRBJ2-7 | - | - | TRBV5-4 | CASSFGGGPSYEQYF | TGTGCCAGCAGCTTCGGAGGTGGGCCCTCCTACGAGCAGTACTTC
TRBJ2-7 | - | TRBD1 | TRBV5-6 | CASSWGTAPPYEQYF | TGTGCCAGCAGCTGGGGGACAGCACCCCCCTACGAGCAGTACTTC
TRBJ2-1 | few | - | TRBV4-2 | CASSPEGGISYNEQFF | TGTGCCAGCAGCCCGGAGGGGGGGATCTCCTACAATGAGCAGTTCTTC
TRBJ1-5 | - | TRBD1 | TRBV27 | CASSPGGGQPQHF | TGTGCCAGCTCTCCAGGGGGAGGCCAGCCCCAGCATTTT
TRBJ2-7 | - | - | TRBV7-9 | CASLQDANSYEQYF | TGTGCCAGCTTACAGGACGCAAACTCCTACGAGCAGTACTTC
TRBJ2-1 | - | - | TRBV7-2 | CASSPRAYNEQFF | TGTGCCAGCAGCCCGCGCGCATACAATGAGCAGTTCTTC
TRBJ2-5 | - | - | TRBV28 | CASSPRAGETQYF | TGTGCCAGCAGCCCGAGGGCCGGAGAGACCCAGTACTTC
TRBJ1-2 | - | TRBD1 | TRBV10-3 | CAIRDRAKNYGYTF | TGTGCCATTAGGGACAGGGCGAAAAACTATGGCTACACCTTC
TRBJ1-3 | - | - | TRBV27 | CASSYGGLIYF | TGTGCCAGCAGTTACGGGGGACTCATATATTTT
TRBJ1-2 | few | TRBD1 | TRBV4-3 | CASSQDRLGGHGYTF | TGCGCCAGCAGCCAAGATCGGTTAGGGGGCCATGGCTACACCTTC
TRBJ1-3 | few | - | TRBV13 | CASSSDRGNTIYF | TGTGCCAGCAGCTCCGACAGGGGAAACACCATATATTTT
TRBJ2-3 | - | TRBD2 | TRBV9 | CASSVSGGGASTDTQYF | TGTGCCAGCAGCGTTAGCGGGGGGGGAGCTAGCACAGATACGCAGTATTTT
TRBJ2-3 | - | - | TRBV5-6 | CASSLGRGDTQYF | TGTGCCAGCAGCTTGGGCAGGGGAGATACGCAGTATTTT
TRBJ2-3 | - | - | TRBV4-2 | CASSPRRGVSTDTQYF | TGTGCCAGCAGTCCCCGCCGCGGGGTAAGCACAGATACGCAGTATTTT
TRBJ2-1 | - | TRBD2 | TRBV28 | CASSFIGLGTSGGYNEQFF | TGTGCCAGCAGTTTTATCGGCCTAGGGACTAGCGGGGGGTACAATGAGCAGTTCTTC
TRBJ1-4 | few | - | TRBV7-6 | CASSVGGRSGEKLFF | TGTGCCAGCAGCGTAGGGGGAAGGTCAGGGGAAAAACTGTTTTTT
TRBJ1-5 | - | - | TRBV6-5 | CASSKPQGSNQPQHF | TGTGCCAGCAGTAAGCCACAGGGTAGCAATCAGCCCCAGCATTTT
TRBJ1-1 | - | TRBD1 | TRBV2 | CASSFTRTGGNTEAFF | TGTGCCAGCAGTTTCACGCGGACAGGGGGGAACACTGAAGCTTTCTTT
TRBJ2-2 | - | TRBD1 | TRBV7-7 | CASSLGQGSGELFF | TGTGCCAGCAGCTTAGGACAGGGCTCCGGGGAGCTGTTTTTT
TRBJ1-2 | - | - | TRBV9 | CASSDGPGLEYGYTF | TGTGCCAGCAGCGACGGTCCGGGACTTGAGTATGGCTACACCTTC
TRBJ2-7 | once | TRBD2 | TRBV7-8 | CASSLTSGGEQYF | TGTGCCAGCAGCTTAACTAGCGGGGGCGAGCAGTACTTC
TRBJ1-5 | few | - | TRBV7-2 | CASSLVEASNQPQHF | TGTGCCAGCAGCTTAGTGGAGGCTAGCAATCAGCCCCAGCATTTT
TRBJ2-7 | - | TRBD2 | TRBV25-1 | CASAGLARYEQYF | TGTGCCAGCGCGGGACTAGCTAGGTACGAGCAGTACTTC
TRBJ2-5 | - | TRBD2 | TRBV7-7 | CASRKGLAQETQYF | TGTGCCAGCAGGAAAGGACTAGCGCAAGAGACCCAGTACTTC
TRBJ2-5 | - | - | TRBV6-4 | CASSPREQETQYF | TGTGCCAGCAGTCCCCGGGAGCAAGAGACCCAGTACTTC
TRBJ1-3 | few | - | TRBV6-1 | CASSWTVSGNTIYF | TGTGCCAGCAGTTGGACAGTCTCTGGAAACACCATATATTTT
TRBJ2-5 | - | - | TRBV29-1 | CSVDEIDTQYF | TGCAGCGTTGACGAGATTGATACCCAGTACTTC
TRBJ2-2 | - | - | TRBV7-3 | CASSLQGINTGELFF | TGTGCCAGCAGCCTTCAGGGAATTAACACCGGGGAGCTGTTTTTT
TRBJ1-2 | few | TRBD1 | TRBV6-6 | CASSSSTGFYGYTF | TGTGCCAGCAGTTCGTCGACAGGGTTCTATGGCTACACCTTC
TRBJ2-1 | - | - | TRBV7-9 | CASSLASQEQFF | TGTGCCAGCAGCTTAGCGTCTCAGGAGCAGTTCTTC
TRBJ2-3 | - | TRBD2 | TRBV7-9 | CASSLRASGGDKDTQYF | TGTGCCAGCAGCTTACGGGCCAGCGGGGGGGATAAGGATACGCAGTATTTT
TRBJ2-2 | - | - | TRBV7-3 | CASSGQPNTGELFF | TGTGCCAGCAGCGGACAACCGAACACCGGGGAGCTGTTTTTT
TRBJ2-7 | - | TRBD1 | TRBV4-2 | CASSQVVSRGQAGYEQYF | TGTGCCAGCAGCCAAGTCGTCAGTAGGGGACAGGCCGGCTACGAGCAGTACTTC
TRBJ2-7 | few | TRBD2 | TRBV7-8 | CASSSERGAGGSYEQYF | TGTGCCAGCAGCTCCGAGAGGGGGGCGGGGGGCTCCTACGAGCAGTACTTC
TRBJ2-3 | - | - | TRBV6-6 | CASSYTPLASTDTQYF | TGTGCCAGCAGTTACACTCCGCTAGCTAGCACAGATACGCAGTATTTT
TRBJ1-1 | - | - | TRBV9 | CASSAGATEAFF | TGTGCCAGCAGCGCAGGGGCCACTGAAGCTTTCTTT
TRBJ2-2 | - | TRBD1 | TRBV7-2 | CASQDRAFTGELFF | TGTGCCAGCCAGGACAGGGCTTTCACCGGGGAGCTGTTTTTT
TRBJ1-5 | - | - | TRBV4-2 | CASSHSAGEPQHF | TGTGCCAGCAGCCACTCAGCGGGGGAGCCCCAGCATTTT